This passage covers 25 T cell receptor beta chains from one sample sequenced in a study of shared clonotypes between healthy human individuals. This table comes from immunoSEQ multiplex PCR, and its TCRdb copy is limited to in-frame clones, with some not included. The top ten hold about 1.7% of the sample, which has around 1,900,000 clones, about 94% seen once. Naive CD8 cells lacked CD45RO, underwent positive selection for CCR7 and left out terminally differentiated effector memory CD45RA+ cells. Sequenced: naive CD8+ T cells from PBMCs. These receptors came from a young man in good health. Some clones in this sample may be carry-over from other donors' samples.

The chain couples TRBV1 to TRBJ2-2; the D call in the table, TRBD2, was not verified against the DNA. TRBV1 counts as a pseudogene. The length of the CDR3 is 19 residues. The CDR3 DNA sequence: TGCACCAGCAGCCTGTCCCCACGCCCCTTTAGGGGAGGGCAAGGGGAGCTGTTTTTT. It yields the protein CTSSLSPRPFRGGQGELFF.

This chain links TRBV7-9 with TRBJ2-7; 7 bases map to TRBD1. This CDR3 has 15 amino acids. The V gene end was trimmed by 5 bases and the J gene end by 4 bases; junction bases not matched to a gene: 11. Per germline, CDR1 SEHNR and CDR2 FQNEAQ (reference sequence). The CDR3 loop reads CASSPGQAVRYEQYF. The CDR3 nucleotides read TGTGCCAGCAGCCCCGGACAGGCCGTCAGGTACGAGCAGTACTTC.

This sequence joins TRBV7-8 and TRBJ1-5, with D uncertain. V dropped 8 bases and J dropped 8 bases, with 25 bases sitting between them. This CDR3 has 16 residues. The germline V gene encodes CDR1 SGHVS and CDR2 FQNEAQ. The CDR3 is CASEPTAGGYMEPQHF. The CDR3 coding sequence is TGTGCCAGCGAGCCCACGGCTGGAGGGTACATGGAGCCCCAGCATTTT.

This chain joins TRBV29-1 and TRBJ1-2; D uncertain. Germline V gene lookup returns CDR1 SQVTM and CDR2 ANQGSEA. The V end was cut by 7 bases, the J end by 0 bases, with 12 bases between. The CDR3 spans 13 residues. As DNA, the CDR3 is TGCAGCGCCGTGGACGGATCTAACTATGGCTACACCTTC. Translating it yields CSAVDGSNYGYTF.

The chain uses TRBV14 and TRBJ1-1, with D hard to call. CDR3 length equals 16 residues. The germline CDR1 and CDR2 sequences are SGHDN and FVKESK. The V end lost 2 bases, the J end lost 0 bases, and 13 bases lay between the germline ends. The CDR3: CASSQPADTMNTEAFF. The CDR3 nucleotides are TGTGCCAGCAGCCAACCGGCAGATACTATGAACACTGAAGCTTTCTTT.

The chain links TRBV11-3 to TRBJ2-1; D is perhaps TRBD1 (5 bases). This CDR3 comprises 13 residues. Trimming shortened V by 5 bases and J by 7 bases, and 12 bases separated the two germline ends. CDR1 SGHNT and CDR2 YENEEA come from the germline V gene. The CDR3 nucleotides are TGTGCCAGCAGCGCAGGATCAGGGAATGAGCAGTTCTTC. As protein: CASSAGSGNEQFF.

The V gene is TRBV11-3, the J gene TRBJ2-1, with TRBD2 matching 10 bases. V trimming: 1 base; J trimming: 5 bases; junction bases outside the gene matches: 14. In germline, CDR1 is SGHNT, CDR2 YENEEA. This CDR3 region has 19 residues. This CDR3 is CASSLGPPSLAGDDNEQFF. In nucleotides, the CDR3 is TGTGCCAGCAGCTTAGGCCCGCCGTCCCTAGCGGGAGACGACAATGAGCAGTTCTTC.

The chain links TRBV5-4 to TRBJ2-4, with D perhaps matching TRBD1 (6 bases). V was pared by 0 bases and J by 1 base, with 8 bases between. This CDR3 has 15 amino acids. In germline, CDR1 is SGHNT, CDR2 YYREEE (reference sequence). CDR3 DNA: TGTGCCAGCAGCTTGGAGAGGGGGGCCAAAAACATTCAGTACTTC. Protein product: CASSLERGAKNIQYF.

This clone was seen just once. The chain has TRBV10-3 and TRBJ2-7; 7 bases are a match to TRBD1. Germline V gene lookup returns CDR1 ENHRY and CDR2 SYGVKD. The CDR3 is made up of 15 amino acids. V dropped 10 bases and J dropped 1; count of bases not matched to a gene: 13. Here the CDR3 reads CASRDPGQMSYEQYF. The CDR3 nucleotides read TGTGCCAGCCGCGATCCGGGACAGATGTCCTACGAGCAGTACTTC.

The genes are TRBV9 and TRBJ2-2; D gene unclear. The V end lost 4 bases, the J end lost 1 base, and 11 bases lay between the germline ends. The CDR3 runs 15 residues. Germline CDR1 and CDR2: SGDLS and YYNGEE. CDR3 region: CASSMTGGNTGELFF. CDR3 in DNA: TGTGCCAGCAGCATGACTGGTGGGAACACCGGGGAGCTGTTTTTT.

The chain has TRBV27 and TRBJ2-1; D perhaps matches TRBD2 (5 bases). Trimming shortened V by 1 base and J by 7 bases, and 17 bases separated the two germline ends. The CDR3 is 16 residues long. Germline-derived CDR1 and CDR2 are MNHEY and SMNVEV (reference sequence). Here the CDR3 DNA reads TGTGCCAGCAGTTTATTAGGGAGCACCGGCTGGAATGAGCAGTTCTTC. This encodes CASSLLGSTGWNEQFF.

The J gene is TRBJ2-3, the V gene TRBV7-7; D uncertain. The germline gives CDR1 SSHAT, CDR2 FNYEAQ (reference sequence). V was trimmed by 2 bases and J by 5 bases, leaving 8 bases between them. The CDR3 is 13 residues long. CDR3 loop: CASSLSYRDTQYF. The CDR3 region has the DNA TGTGCCAGCAGCTTATCTTACAGAGATACGCAGTATTTT.

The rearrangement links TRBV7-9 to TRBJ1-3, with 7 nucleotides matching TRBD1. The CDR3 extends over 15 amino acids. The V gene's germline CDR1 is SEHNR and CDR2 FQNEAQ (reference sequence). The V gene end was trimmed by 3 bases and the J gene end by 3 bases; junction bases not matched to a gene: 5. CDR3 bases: TGTGCCAGCAGCTTTCCGACAGGGAGTGGAAACACCATATATTTT. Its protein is CASSFPTGSGNTIYF.

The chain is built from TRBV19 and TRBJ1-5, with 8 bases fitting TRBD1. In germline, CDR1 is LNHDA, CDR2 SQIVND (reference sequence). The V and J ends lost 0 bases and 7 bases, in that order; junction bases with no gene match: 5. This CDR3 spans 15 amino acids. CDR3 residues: CASSIDRTGRQPQHF. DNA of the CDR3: TGTGCCAGTAGTATAGATAGGACAGGGCGGCAGCCCCAGCATTTT.

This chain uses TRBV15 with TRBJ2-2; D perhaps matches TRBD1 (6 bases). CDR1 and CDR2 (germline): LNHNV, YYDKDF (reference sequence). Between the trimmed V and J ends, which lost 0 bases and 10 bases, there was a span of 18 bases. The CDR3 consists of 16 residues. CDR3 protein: CATSRDRDIRGEELFF. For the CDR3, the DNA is TGTGCCACCAGCAGAGATAGGGACATTAGGGGTGAGGAGCTGTTTTTT.

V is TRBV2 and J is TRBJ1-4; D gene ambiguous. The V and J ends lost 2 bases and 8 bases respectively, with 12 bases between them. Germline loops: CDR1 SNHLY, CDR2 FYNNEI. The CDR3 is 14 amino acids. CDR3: CASSEQGHGEKLFF. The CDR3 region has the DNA TGTGCCAGCAGTGAACAAGGGCACGGGGAAAAACTGTTTTTT.

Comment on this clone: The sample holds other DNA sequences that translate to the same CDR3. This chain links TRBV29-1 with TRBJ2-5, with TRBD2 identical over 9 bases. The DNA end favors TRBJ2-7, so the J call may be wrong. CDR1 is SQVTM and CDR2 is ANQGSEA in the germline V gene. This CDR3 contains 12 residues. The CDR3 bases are TGCAGCGTCTTTAGCGGGAGCTACGAGCAGTACTTC. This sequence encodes CSVFSGSYEQYF.

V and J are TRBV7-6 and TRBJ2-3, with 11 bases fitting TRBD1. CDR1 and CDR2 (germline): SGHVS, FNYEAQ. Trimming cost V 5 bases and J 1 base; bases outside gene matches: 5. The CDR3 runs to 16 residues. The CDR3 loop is CASSRGTGGGTDTQYF. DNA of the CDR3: TGTGCCAGCAGCCGCGGGACAGGGGGTGGCACAGATACGCAGTATTTT.

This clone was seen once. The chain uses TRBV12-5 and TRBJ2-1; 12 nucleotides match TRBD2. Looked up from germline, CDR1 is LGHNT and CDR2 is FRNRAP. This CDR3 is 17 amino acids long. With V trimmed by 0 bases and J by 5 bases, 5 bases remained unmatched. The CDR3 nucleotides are TGTGCTAGTGGTTTGGTACCGACTAGCGGGAGTGACAATGAGCAGTTCTTC. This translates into CASGLVPTSGSDNEQFF.

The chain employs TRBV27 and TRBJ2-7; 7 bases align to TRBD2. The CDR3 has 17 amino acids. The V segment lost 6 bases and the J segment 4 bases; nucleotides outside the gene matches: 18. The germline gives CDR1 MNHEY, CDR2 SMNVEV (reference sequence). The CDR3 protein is CASRPGPGGLITYEQYF. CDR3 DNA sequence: TGTGCCAGCAGGCCTGGGCCGGGGGGACTTATTACATACGAGCAGTACTTC.

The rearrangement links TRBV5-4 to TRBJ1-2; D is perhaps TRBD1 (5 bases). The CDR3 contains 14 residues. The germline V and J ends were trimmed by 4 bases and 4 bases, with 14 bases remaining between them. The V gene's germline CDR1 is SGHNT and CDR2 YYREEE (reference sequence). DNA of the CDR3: TGTGCCAGCAGCGACCGGGACGGGTCCTATGGCTACACCTTC. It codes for CASSDRDGSYGYTF.

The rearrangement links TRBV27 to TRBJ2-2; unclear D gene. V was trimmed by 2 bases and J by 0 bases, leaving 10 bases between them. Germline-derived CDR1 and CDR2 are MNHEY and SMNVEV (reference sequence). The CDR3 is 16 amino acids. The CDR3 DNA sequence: TGTGCCAGCAGTTTAACCAGCTACTCGAACACCGGGGAGCTGTTTTTT. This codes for CASSLTSYSNTGELFF.

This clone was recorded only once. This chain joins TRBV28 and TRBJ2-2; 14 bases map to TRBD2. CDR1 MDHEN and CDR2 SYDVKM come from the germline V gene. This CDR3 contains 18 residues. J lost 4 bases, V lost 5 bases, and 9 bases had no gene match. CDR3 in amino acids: CASSPGLAGVGGTGELFF. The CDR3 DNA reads TGTGCCAGCAGTCCGGGACTAGCGGGAGTTGGTGGCACCGGGGAGCTGTTTTTT.

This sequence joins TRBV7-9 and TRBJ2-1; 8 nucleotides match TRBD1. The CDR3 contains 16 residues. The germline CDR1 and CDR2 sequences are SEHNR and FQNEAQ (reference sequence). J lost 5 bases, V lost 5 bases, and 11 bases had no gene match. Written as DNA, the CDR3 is TGTGCCAGCAGCCATAGGACAGGGACCCTAAACAATGAGCAGTTCTTC. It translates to CASSHRTGTLNNEQFF. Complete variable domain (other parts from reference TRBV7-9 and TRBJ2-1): DTGVSQNPRHKITKRGQNVTFRCDPISEHNRLYWYRQTLGQGPEFLTYFQNEAQLEKSRLLSDRFSAERPKGSFSTLEIQRTEQGDSAMYLCASSHRTGTLNNEQFFGPGTRLTVL.

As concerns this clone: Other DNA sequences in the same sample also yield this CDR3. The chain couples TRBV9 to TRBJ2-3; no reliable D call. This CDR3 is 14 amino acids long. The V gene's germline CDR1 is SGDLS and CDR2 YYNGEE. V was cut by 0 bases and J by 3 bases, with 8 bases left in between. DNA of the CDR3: TGTGCCAGCAGCGTAGAATTGCGGACAGATACGCAGTATTTT. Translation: CASSVELRTDTQYF.